One sample yielded the 30 T cell receptor beta chains listed below, sequenced in a study of cytomegalovirus exposure and HLA in healthy donors. Both 60 Vbeta primers and 13 Jbeta primers went into the PCR. Libraries were prepared by immunoSEQ multiplex PCR; TCRdb keeps only in-frame clonotypes and omits some of them. The sample lists 100,000 to 150,000 clones; roughly four fifths were seen once. The sequencing sample was made of PBMCs. These receptors came from a man aged 50 to 59 in good health and CMV-seronegative.

The CDR3 spells CASSFGQGEAFF. For the CDR3, the DNA is TGTGCCAGCAGCTTCGGACAGGGCGAAGCTTTCTTT. The chain combines TRBV7-3 with TRBJ1-1, with 8 bases identical to TRBD1. The CDR3 is 12 amino acids. Looked up from germline, CDR1 is SGHTA and CDR2 is FQGTGA. The ends lost 3 bases at V and 8 bases at J; junction bases unmatched: 2.

The chain couples TRBV10-3 to TRBJ1-1, with TRBD1 matching over 7 bases. J was trimmed by 4 bases and V by 0 bases; bases with no gene match: 2. CDR3 length: 14 amino acids. The V gene's germline CDR1 is ENHRY and CDR2 SYGVKD. In nucleotides, the CDR3 is TGTGCCATCAGTGAGTCCGGGACAGTCACTGAAGCTTTCTTT. Its protein product is CAISESGTVTEAFF.

The rearrangement links TRBV9 to TRBJ2-3; possible D gene TRBD2, 6 bases. The V end was cut by 0 bases, the J end by 4 bases, with 12 bases between. CDR3 length: 15 amino acids. Germline V gives CDR1 SGDLS, CDR2 YYNGEE. The CDR3 reads CASSVGADYSDTQYF. As DNA, the CDR3 is TGTGCCAGCAGCGTAGGAGCGGACTACTCAGATACGCAGTATTTT.

This chain links TRBV5-1 with TRBJ1-1, with TRBD1 identical over 8 bases. The germline CDR1 and CDR2 sequences are SGHRS and YFSETQ. The CDR3 length is 17 residues. V shed 4 bases, J shed 0 bases, and the junction held 11 bases outside the gene matches. CDR3 in amino acids: CASSPQGAGIMNTEAFF. CDR3 nucleotides: TGCGCCAGCAGCCCCCAGGGGGCGGGGATCATGAACACTGAAGCTTTCTTT.

This chain's CDR3 is CSTKAGGNTEAFF. CDR3 nucleotide sequence: TGCAGCACCAAGGCGGGGGGGAACACTGAAGCTTTCTTT. The chain recombines TRBV29-1 with TRBJ1-1; D perhaps matches TRBD1 (5 bases). The CDR3 runs to 13 residues. V lost 8 bases to trimming and J lost 1 base, with 14 bases between them. Looked up from germline, CDR1 is SQVTM and CDR2 is ANQGSEA.

The chain couples TRBV11-2 to TRBJ1-1; the D gene is possibly TRBD1 (5 bases). The CDR3 loop spans 14 amino acids. Germline V gives CDR1 SGHAT, CDR2 FQNNGV. Trimming removed 5 bases from V and 4 bases from J, with 14 bases in between. Written as DNA, the CDR3 is TGTGCCAGCAGCCCCGTAACAGGCGGCACTGAAGCTTTCTTT. It translates to CASSPVTGGTEAFF.

The rearrangement links TRBV5-5 to TRBJ1-1; 8 bases agree with TRBD1. V dropped 4 bases and J dropped 0; count of bases not matched to a gene: 5. Germline V gene sequence: CDR1 SGHKS, CDR2 YYEKEE (reference sequence). This CDR3 has 15 amino acids. The CDR3 bases are TGTGCCAGCAGCGGGAAGGACAGGGTGAACACTGAAGCTTTCTTT. The encoded protein is CASSGKDRVNTEAFF.

The chain carries TRBV5-1 and TRBJ1-2; 12 bases are shared with TRBD1. Germline V lookup: CDR1 SGHRS, CDR2 YFSETQ. Trimming cost V 0 bases and J 8 bases; bases outside gene matches: 5. The CDR3 sequence is 15 residues long. The CDR3 here is CASSLEGQGAQGYTF. CDR3 in DNA: TGCGCCAGCAGCTTGGAGGGACAGGGGGCTCAGGGCTACACCTTC.

This sequence joins TRBV2 and TRBJ2-3, with TRBD1 matching over 7 bases. From germline, CDR1 is SNHLY and CDR2 FYNNEI. Trimming cost V 7 bases and J 7 bases; bases outside gene matches: 11. The length of the CDR3 is 14 residues. CDR3 in amino acids: CASTLGQKVYTQYF. The CDR3 bases are TGTGCCAGCACCTTGGGACAGAAGGTATATACGCAGTATTTT.

The rearrangement links TRBV2 to TRBJ2-7; a possible D gene is TRBD1 (5 bases). The CDR3 length is 18 residues. V lost 4 bases, J lost 2 bases, and 24 bases lay in between. In germline, CDR1 is SNHLY, CDR2 FYNNEI. The DNA of the CDR3 is TGTGCCAGCAGTGCCGTCCTCTTAAAACAGGTTCCCCCCTACGAGCAGTACTTC. This sequence encodes CASSAVLLKQVPPYEQYF.

This rearrangement joins TRBV4-2 to TRBJ2-3; D gene unclear. V lost 0 bases and J lost 5, with 6 bases in between. Germline V lookup: CDR1 LGHNA, CDR2 YNFKEQ. The CDR3 sequence is 13 residues long. The CDR3 region is CASSQEERDTQYF. CDR3 nucleotide sequence: TGTGCCAGCAGCCAAGAAGAGAGAGATACGCAGTATTTT.

On this clone itself: The junction shows a germline mismatch at one end, possibly a read error. This rearrangement joins TRBV7-9 to TRBJ1-1; weak D call: TRBD1 (6 bases). The CDR3 totals 18 residues. Germline V gene lookup returns CDR1 SEHNR and CDR2 FQNEAQ (reference sequence). The CDR3 loop reads CSSSLARDRSFDHTEAFF. In DNA, the CDR3 is TGTTCCAGCAGCTTAGCTAGAGACAGGTCTTTTGATCACACTGAAGCTTTCTTT.

The chain has TRBV7-9 and TRBJ2-3; 11 positions agree with TRBD2. The CDR3 length is 16 residues. V shed 7 bases and J 4 bases; nucleotides not matched to a gene: 10. Germline assignment: CDR1 SEHNR and CDR2 FQNEAQ (reference sequence). CDR3 DNA sequence: TGTGCCAGCATCACTCTGACTAGCGGGGCTGCAGATACGCAGTATTTT. Its translation is CASITLTSGAADTQYF.

The rearrangement links TRBV29-1 to TRBJ2-5, with 9 nucleotides matching TRBD1. Germline V gives CDR1 SQVTM, CDR2 ANQGSEA. The CDR3 loop spans 14 amino acids. J gave up 4 bases and V 7 bases, and 10 bases lay outside the gene matches. This chain's CDR3 is CSGAPGQGRETQYF. CDR3 DNA sequence: TGCAGCGGTGCCCCGGGACAGGGTAGAGAGACCCAGTACTTC. The full variable domain, rest sourced from reference TRBV29-1 and TRBJ2-5, is SAVISQKPSRDICQRGTSLTIQCQVDSQVTMMFWYRQQPGQSLTLIATANQGSEATYESGFVIDKFPISRPNLTFSTLTVSNMSPEDSSIYLCSGAPGQGRETQYFGPGTRLLVL.

This clone occurred a few times. The V gene is TRBV4-1, the J gene TRBJ1-2; 7 nucleotides agree with TRBD1. J lost 2 bases, V lost 2 bases, and 8 bases had no gene match. CDR3 length: 16 amino acids. Per germline, CDR1 MGHRA and CDR2 YSYEKL. CDR3 DNA sequence: TGCGCCAGCAGCCAAACTACACAGGGGACGAACTATGGCTACACCTTC. This codes for CASSQTTQGTNYGYTF.

This rearrangement joins TRBV19 to TRBJ2-3, with 14 bases matching TRBD2. Trimming cost V 5 bases and J 6 bases; bases outside gene matches: 4. The CDR3 loop spans 15 amino acids. From germline, CDR1 is LNHDA and CDR2 SQIVND (reference sequence). DNA for the CDR3: TGTGCCAGTAGTGTGACTAGCGGGGGGGAGGATACGCAGTATTTT. Protein sequence: CASSVTSGGEDTQYF.

The chain has TRBV5-1 and TRBJ2-3; D possibly corresponds to TRBD1 (6 bases). The CDR3 is made up of 16 amino acids. Trimming took 4 bases from V and 2 from J, leaving 17 bases between them. Per germline, CDR1 SGHRS and CDR2 YFSETQ. CDR3 bases: TGCGCCAGCAGCCGGGATGGGACACAATACACAGATACGCAGTATTTT. The encoded protein is CASSRDGTQYTDTQYF.

The chain is built from TRBV28 and TRBJ1-6; D is perhaps TRBD1 (6 bases). The germline gives CDR1 MDHEN, CDR2 SYDVKM. The CDR3 loop spans 15 amino acids. The ends were cut back, 3 bases at V and 7 bases at J, with 13 bases in the middle. CDR3: CASSFPAGENSPLHF. The CDR3, as DNA: TGTGCCAGCAGTTTTCCCGCAGGGGAAAATTCACCCCTCCACTTT.

The chain combines TRBV6-6 with TRBJ1-2, with 7 bases aligning to TRBD1. The germline V gene has CDR1 MNHNY and CDR2 SVGAGI (reference sequence). V dropped 5 bases and J dropped 8; count of bases not matched to a gene: 5. This CDR3 has 12 amino acids. CDR3 in amino acids: CASSPTGDGYTF. CDR3 sequence (DNA): TGTGCCAGCAGTCCTACAGGGGACGGCTACACCTTC.

V usage is TRBV19 and J usage is TRBJ2-2; 9 positions match TRBD1. The CDR3 loop spans 16 amino acids. The germline gives CDR1 LNHDA, CDR2 SQIVND (reference sequence). V trimming: 5 bases; J trimming: 6 bases; junction bases outside the gene matches: 10. The CDR3 DNA reads as TGTGCCAGTAGTTTCGGACAGGGGCGTACGGCCGGGGAGCTGTTTTTT. This sequence encodes CASSFGQGRTAGELFF. Looking up the rest from reference TRBV19 and TRBJ2-2 gives the full variable domain: DGGITQSPKYLFRKEGQNVTLSCEQNLNHDAMYWYRQDPGQGLRLIYYSQIVNDFQKGDIAEGYSVSREKKESFPLTVTSAQKNPTAFYLCASSFGQGRTAGELFFGEGSRLTVL.

This clone appeared once. The chain carries TRBV5-1 and TRBJ2-3; 8 bases line up with TRBD2. CDR3 length: 15 amino acids. Germline V gene lookup returns CDR1 SGHRS and CDR2 YFSETQ. J gave up 2 bases and V 5 bases, and 7 bases lay outside the gene matches. This CDR3 is CASRPTGGPTDTQYF. Written as DNA, the CDR3 is TGCGCCAGCAGACCAACGGGGGGGCCCACAGATACGCAGTATTTT. The full variable domain, its missing parts supplied by reference TRBV5-1 and TRBJ2-3, is KAGVTQTPRYLIKTRGQQVTLSCSPISGHRSVSWYQQTPGQGLQFLFEYFSETQRNKGNFPGRFSGRQFSNSRSEMNVSTLELGDSALYLCASRPTGGPTDTQYFGPGTRLTVL.

The chain couples TRBV21-1 to TRBJ1-5; TRBD1, the table's D call, was not compared with the DNA. TRBV21-1 is termed a pseudogene. This CDR3 is built from 15 residues. CDR3 nucleotides: TGTGCCAGCAGCGTGACAGGGGGAGGAAATCAGCCCCAGCATTTT. The encoded protein is CASSVTGGGNQPQHF.

V is TRBV4-2 and J is TRBJ1-4, with 9 bases aligning to TRBD1. The germline V gene encodes CDR1 LGHNA and CDR2 YNFKEQ. V shed 0 bases, J shed 8 bases, and the junction held 10 bases outside the gene matches. This CDR3 has 17 amino acids. The chain's CDR3 is CASSQDLTGGAMEKLFF. CDR3 sequence (DNA): TGTGCCAGCAGCCAAGACCTCACAGGGGGCGCGATGGAAAAACTGTTTTTT.

The chain combines TRBV19 with TRBJ2-3; D ambiguous. CDR1 is LNHDA, CDR2 SQIVND, per germline (reference sequence). The V gene lost 3 bases and the J gene lost 4 bases, with 11 bases spanning the gap. The CDR3 length is 14 residues. CDR3: CASSMTGLADTQYF. In DNA, the CDR3 is TGTGCCAGTAGTATGACGGGTCTAGCAGATACGCAGTATTTT.

This clone appeared a few times. The chain has TRBV7-2 and TRBJ2-2; no clear D gene. The CDR3 is 14 amino acids. The germline gives CDR1 SGHTA, CDR2 FQGNSA. The V end was cut by 6 bases, the J end by 4 bases, with 12 bases between. CDR3 DNA: TGTGCCAGCAGTTCGAACCGAGCCACCGGGGAGCTGTTTTTT. Translated, it gives CASSSNRATGELFF.

This clone has more than one count but fewer than ten. The chain carries TRBV7-2 and TRBJ1-6; TRBD1 is a possible D gene (5 bases). Trimming cost V 4 bases and J 2 bases, with 18 bases left between them. This CDR3 is 18 amino acids long. The germline CDR1 and CDR2 sequences are SGHTA and FQGNSA. This chain's CDR3 is CASSWGGTDDTYNSPLHF. CDR3 nucleotides: TGTGCCAGCAGCTGGGGGGGGACCGACGATACCTATAATTCACCCCTCCACTTT.

This chain links TRBV19 with TRBJ2-2; D not certain. V dropped 2 bases and J dropped 7 bases, with 11 bases sitting between them. The CDR3 covers 14 residues. The germline V gene encodes CDR1 LNHDA and CDR2 SQIVND (reference sequence). CDR3 sequence (DNA): TGTGCCAGTAGTATAATTCAGCGATTCGGGGAGCTGTTTTTT. Protein product: CASSIIQRFGELFF. Combining the CDR3 with reference TRBV19 and TRBJ2-2 gives the whole variable domain DGGITQSPKYLFRKEGQNVTLSCEQNLNHDAMYWYRQDPGQGLRLIYYSQIVNDFQKGDIAEGYSVSREKKESFPLTVTSAQKNPTAFYLCASSIIQRFGELFFGEGSRLTVL.

This rearrangement joins TRBV6-4 to TRBJ2-3, with 12 bases fitting TRBD2. CDR1 is MRHNA, CDR2 SNTAGT, per germline. CDR3 length: 15 amino acids. The trim removed 4 bases at V and 2 bases at J, leaving 1 base unmatched. CDR3 sequence reads: CASSASGGATDTQYF. The DNA of the CDR3 is TGTGCCAGCAGTGCTAGCGGGGGGGCCACAGATACGCAGTATTTT.

The chain couples TRBV5-1 to TRBJ2-7, with 8 bases that match TRBD1. Germline assignment: CDR1 SGHRS and CDR2 YFSETQ. The CDR3 consists of 13 residues. Unmatched junction bases numbered 5, after V lost 4 bases and J lost 5 bases. As DNA, the CDR3 is TGCGCCAGCAGCATCCCGGACAGGGACGAGCAGTACTTC. It yields the protein CASSIPDRDEQYF.

The chain recombines TRBV7-9 with TRBJ1-2; 9 bases line up with TRBD1. The CDR3 has 19 amino acids. Trimming removed 6 bases from V and 0 bases from J; junction bases left unmatched: 17. Looked up from germline, CDR1 is SEHNR and CDR2 is FQNEAQ (reference sequence). The CDR3 sequence is CASRAVQRDRDLPNYGYTF. DNA of the CDR3: TGTGCCAGCAGGGCCGTTCAGCGGGACAGGGACCTTCCTAACTATGGCTACACCTTC.